This T cell receptor beta chain was obtained from a study of T cell responses to AZD1222 COVID-19 vaccine. The CDR3 has 14 residues. Germline V gives CDR1 MNHEY, CDR2 SVGAGI. V gave up 2 bases and J gave up 2 bases, with 10 bases separating them. In its sample, this clone was seen many times. The antigen remains undetermined. Study-wide results and limits: Among AZD1222 vaccinees, only 5 to 7 were seropositive at baseline. In a largely white British group with more females than males, clonal diversity was possibly underestimated. Two AZD1222 doses significantly raised spike-specific TCR breadth and depth over controls. The span of vaccine-associated CD4 TCRs extended across spike, with dominance at 160-218 and 743-854.

Libraries were prepared by immunoSEQ multiplex PCR; TCRdb keeps only in-frame clonotypes and omits some of them. The data show 120,000 to 150,000 clones, about 91% seen once. The TCR comes from an adult in good health. The gene calls are TRBV6-5 and TRBJ2-7; D is uncertain. The material was peripheral blood, obtained on day 0 of AZD1222 vaccination. The CDR3 DNA is TGTGCCAGCAGTTACAACGTTGCAGCCTACGAGCAGTACTTC. Protein sequence: CASSYNVAAYEQYF.